This T cell receptor (beta chain) was sequenced in a study of cytomegalovirus exposure and HLA in healthy donors. Study background: Of roughly 360 genotyped donors, more than 75% grouped in the Caucasian-associated ancestry cluster.

The germline CDR1 and CDR2 sequences are KGHSH and LQKENI. The CDR3 is made up of 17 amino acids. V lost 1 base and J 1 base, leaving 16 bases between the germline ends. PCR was performed using 60 Vbeta and 13 Jbeta primers. As originally analysed: An analysis that came later counted 80 million or so unique TCR beta chains, around 12 million shared. Sequencing used immunoSEQ multiplex PCR; TCRdb keeps in-frame clones, though not all of them. V, J and clone size are those of that table, while D and trimming were read from the DNA. The sample lists 100,000 to 120,000 clones, about 77% occurring once. Regarding the study as a whole: TCR beta chains numbering more than 150 were designated cytomegalovirus-associated. A later analysis linked a missense variant in DCLRE1C to the trimming of TCR beta V and J genes.

Remarks on this clone: The antigen remains unidentified.

The receptor comes from a woman in her twenties or thirties in good health and CMV-seropositive. The sample was PBMCs. This chain connects TRBV18 to TRBJ1-1; the D gene is possibly TRBD1 (5 bases). The CDR3 reads CASSPRFVGQTNTEAFF. CDR3 DNA: TGTGCCAGCTCACCACGTTTTGTTGGACAAACGAACACTGAAGCTTTCTTT.